Listed below are T cell receptor beta chains from one sample, sequenced in a study of shared clonotypes between healthy human individuals. Only in-frame clones appear in the TCRdb table, and some are missing; sequencing was by immunoSEQ multiplex PCR. This table holds about 680,000 clones, 92% found once. Sequencing was carried out using naive CD8+ T cells sorted from blood. All receptors come from a man under 40 in good health. CDR3s include the opening cysteine and the closing phenylalanine or tryptophan. D genes are given only for firm matches. For some rows the clone size is stated as once, few or many, or as a class when expanded; others skip it.

.,TRBD2,TRBV28,TRBJ2-1,CASSFGGSLYNEQFF,TGTGCCAGCAGTTTCGGGGGGAGTCTCTACAATGAGCAGTTCTTC
.,.,TRBV15,TRBJ2-7,CATSRVRGDEQYF,TGTGCCACCAGCAGAGTTCGTGGCGACGAGCAGTACTTC
.,.,TRBV27,TRBJ1-1,CASSFRRGHTEAFF,TGTGCCAGCAGTTTCCGTCGGGGGCACACTGAAGCTTTCTTT
.,TRBD2,TRBV15,TRBJ2-1,CATSRGLERSNEQFF,TGTGCCACCAGCAGGGGACTAGAAAGATCCAATGAGCAGTTCTTC
.,TRBD2,TRBV2,TRBJ2-7,CASSSASGSGDEQYF,TGTGCCAGCAGTTCGGCTAGCGGGAGCGGGGACGAGCAGTACTTC
.,TRBD1,TRBV2,TRBJ1-4,CASSGGQGTVKLFF,TGTGCCAGCAGTGGGGGACAGGGGACCGTCAAACTGTTTTTT
.,.,TRBV19,TRBJ2-7,CASSINPPFGFEQYF,TGTGCCAGTAGTATAAATCCCCCTTTTGGCTTCGAGCAGTACTTC
.,.,TRBV20-1,TRBJ2-3,CSAPGTDTQYF,TGCAGTGCCCCCGGTACAGATACGCAGTATTTT
.,.,TRBV28,TRBJ1-3,CASSFLEPSGNTIYF,TGTGCCAGCAGTTTTCTGGAACCTTCTGGAAACACCATATATTTT
.,.,TRBV7-6,TRBJ2-1,CASSLRGTDSYNEQFF,TGTGCCAGCAGCTTAAGGGGTACCGACAGTTACAATGAGCAGTTCTTC
.,TRBD2,TRBV7-9,TRBJ2-2,CASSFPRGLALNTGELFF,TGTGCCAGCAGCTTTCCTCGGGGACTAGCTTTGAACACCGGGGAGCTGTTTTTT
.,TRBD2,TRBV11-2,TRBJ2-5,CASSLGGGETQYF,TGTGCCAGCAGCTTAGGGGGGGGAGAGACCCAGTACTTC
.,TRBD2,TRBV28,TRBJ2-7,CASRPTSARVSYEQYF,TGTGCCAGCAGGCCCACTAGCGCACGTGTCTCCTACGAGCAGTACTTC
.,.,TRBV18,TRBJ1-4,CASSPWFSGPTNEKLFF,TGTGCCAGCTCACCCTGGTTCTCAGGTCCAACTAATGAAAAACTGTTTTTT
.,.,TRBV28,TRBJ1-1,CASSRDSLYTEAFF,TGTGCCAGCAGTCGTGACAGCCTCTACACTGAAGCTTTCTTT
.,.,TRBV5-1,TRBJ2-7,CASKESYEQYF,TGCGCCAGCAAGGAGTCCTACGAGCAGTACTTC
.,.,TRBV7-9,TRBJ1-2,CASSLKAGNYGYTF,TGTGCCAGCAGCTTAAAGGCGGGAAACTATGGCTACACCTTC
few,.,TRBV28,TRBJ2-7,CASSITTYEQYF,TGTGCCAGCAGTATCACTACGTACGAGCAGTACTTC
.,.,TRBV7-2,TRBJ2-5,CASSLIRVETQYF,TGTGCCAGCAGCTTAATCAGGGTCGAGACCCAGTACTTC
.,.,TRBV9,TRBJ1-1,CASSDSTGLDTEAFF,TGTGCCAGCAGCGATTCTACAGGGTTGGACACTGAAGCTTTCTTT
once,TRBD1,TRBV6-1,TRBJ1-1,CASSESPRTGDLGSEAFF,TGTGCCAGCAGTGAATCCCCACGGACAGGGGATTTAGGTTCTGAAGCTTTCTTT
.,.,TRBV4-1,TRBJ2-7,CASSQVGSSYEQYF,TGCGCCAGCAGCCAAGTAGGGAGCTCCTACGAGCAGTACTTC